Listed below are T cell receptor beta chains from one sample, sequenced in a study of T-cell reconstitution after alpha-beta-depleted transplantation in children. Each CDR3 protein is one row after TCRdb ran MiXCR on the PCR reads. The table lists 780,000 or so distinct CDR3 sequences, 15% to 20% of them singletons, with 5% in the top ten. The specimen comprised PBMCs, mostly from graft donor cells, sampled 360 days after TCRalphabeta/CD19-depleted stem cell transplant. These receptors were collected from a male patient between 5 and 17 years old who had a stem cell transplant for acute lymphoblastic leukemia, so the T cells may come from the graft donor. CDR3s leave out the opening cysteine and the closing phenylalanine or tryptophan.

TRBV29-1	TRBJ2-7	SVEGEKGPTYEQY
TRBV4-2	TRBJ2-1	ASSQDLGKKRQF
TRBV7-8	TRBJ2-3	ASSLAEGATDTQY
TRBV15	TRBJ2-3	ATSRRLTGPLTDTQY
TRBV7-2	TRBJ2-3	ASSLAATSGSGYTQY
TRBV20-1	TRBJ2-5	SALRLGKQETQY
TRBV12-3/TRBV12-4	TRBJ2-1	ASSRRTSAPYNEQF
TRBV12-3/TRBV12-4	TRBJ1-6	ASSSQGQGNSPLH
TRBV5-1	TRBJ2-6	ASSLKRPGANVLT
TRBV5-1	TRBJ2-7	ASSLVASGRQEQY
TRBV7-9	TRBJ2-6	ASSLRGAPGANVLT
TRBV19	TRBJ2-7	ASSMWAGSDHEQY
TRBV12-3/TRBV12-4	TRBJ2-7	ASSPSGGSYEQY
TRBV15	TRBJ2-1	ATSRDIASGIYNEQF
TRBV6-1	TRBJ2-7	ASRPTGTGYFNEQY
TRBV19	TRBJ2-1	ASSISIGGYNEQF
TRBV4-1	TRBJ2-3	ASIARGGTQY
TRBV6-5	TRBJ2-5	ASRTGSETQY
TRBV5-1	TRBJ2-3	ASKQKGRDTQY
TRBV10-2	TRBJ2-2	ASTRTSPAGELF
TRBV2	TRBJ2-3	ATAIEFDRARADTQY
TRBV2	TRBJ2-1	ASSEAGISSYNEQF
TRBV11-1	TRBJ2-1	ASSLARTLGRAYNEQF
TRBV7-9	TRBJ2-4	ASSNSRVAKNIQY
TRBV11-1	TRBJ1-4	ASSLNLLGYATNEKLF
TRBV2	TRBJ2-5	ARDRGPPQETQY
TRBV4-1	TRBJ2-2	ASSQGRLAGTGELF
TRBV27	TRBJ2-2	ASRDVGTGELF
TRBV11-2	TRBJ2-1	ASSIPTTSGEGEQF
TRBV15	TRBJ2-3	ATSRGLAGFSTDTQY
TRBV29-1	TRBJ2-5	SDNDLYQETQY
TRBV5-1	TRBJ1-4	ASSFDRGREKLF
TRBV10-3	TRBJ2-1	AIRGDREDYNEQF
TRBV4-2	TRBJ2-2	ASSLLPRGTGELF
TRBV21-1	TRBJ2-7	ASIGRWYRGVYEQY
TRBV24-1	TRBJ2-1	ATKGSETVKQEQF
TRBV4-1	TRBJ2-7	ASSSLSSGRTYEQY